What follows are 9 T cell receptor beta chains derived from one specimen sequenced in a study of T-cell reconstitution after alpha-beta-depleted transplantation in children. Whole-study findings and limits: Expanded graft clones numbering several hundred reportedly gave rise to alpha-beta T cells about two months after transplant.

Unique molecular identifiers featured in how the TCRbeta library was prepared. TCRdb redid the calling of the PCR reads with MiXCR, one entry per CDR3 protein. This sample has tens of thousands of distinct CDR3 sequences; 5% to 7.5% occur once, and the top ten carry roughly 27%. Antigen specificity for these receptors is unknown. The source material was peripheral blood, sampled 60 days after TCRalphabeta/CD19-depleted stem cell transplant. The source of these receptors is a child under two years old who had a stem cell transplant for acute myeloid leukemia, so the T cells may come from the graft donor.

To note about this clonotype: It may be a read error: a sequence one base away is much more abundant. This chain links TRBV27 with TRBJ1-5, with D uncertain. Looked up from germline, CDR1 is MNHEY and CDR2 is SMNVEV (reference sequence). The V end lost 2 bases, the J end lost 6 bases, and 11 bases lay between the germline ends. The CDR3 length is 14 residues. The CDR3, as DNA: TGTGCCAGCAGTTTAGAGGTACGGGGTCAGCCCCAGCATTTT. Translation gives CASSLEVRGQPQHF.

The chain employs TRBV12-3 or TRBV12-4 and TRBJ2-5; D is unclear. Trimming cost V 6 bases and J 5 bases, with 13 bases left between them. This CDR3 comprises 13 residues. CDR3 DNA: TGTGCCAGCAGCCCCTCCGGTGGGGAGACCCAGTACTTC. Translating it yields CASSPSGGETQYF.

This clonotype was counted ten times or more. V and J are TRBV9 and TRBJ2-1; a weak D match, TRBD2 (6 bases). Trimming removed 4 bases from V and 1 base from J, with 12 bases in between. The CDR3 has 15 residues. Germline V gene lookup returns CDR1 SGDLS and CDR2 YYNGEE. The CDR3 DNA reads as TGTGCCAGCAGCACCCGACTAGATTCCTACAATGAGCAGTTCTTC. Translating gives CASSTRLDSYNEQFF.

This clonotype was detected many times. This sequence joins TRBV4-2 and TRBJ2-1, with TRBD2 matching over 10 bases. The CDR3 has 15 amino acids. V trimming: 3 bases; J trimming: 6 bases; junction bases outside the gene matches: 5. Germline-derived CDR1 and CDR2 are LGHNA and YNFKEQ. CDR3 coding DNA: TGTGCCAGCAGCCAGCTAGCGGGGGCTTTCAATGAGCAGTTCTTC. Its protein is CASSQLAGAFNEQFF.

This clonotype appeared many times. J is TRBJ2-7 and V is TRBV4-3; 10 bases fit TRBD2. This CDR3 is built from 15 residues. CDR1 LGHNA and CDR2 YSLEER come from the germline V gene. V was pared by 0 bases and J by 3 bases, with 2 bases of the junction left unmatched. The CDR3 here is CASSQESSGSYEQYF. CDR3 coding DNA: TGCGCCAGCAGCCAAGAATCTAGCGGGAGCTACGAGCAGTACTTC.

This clonotype was picked up many times. The V call is TRBV4-3, the J call TRBJ1-6; the D gene is possibly TRBD1 (5 bases). CDR3 size: 13 residues. CDR1 and CDR2 from the germline V gene are LGHNA and YSLEER. Between the trimmed V and J ends, which lost 0 bases and 12 bases, there was a span of 9 bases. The CDR3 DNA reads TGCGCCAGCAGCCAAGACAGGGTTCGACCCCTCCACTTT. It translates to CASSQDRVRPLHF.

This clonotype was observed many times. This chain uses TRBV11-2 with TRBJ1-1; D might be TRBD1 (6 bases). The germline gives CDR1 SGHAT, CDR2 FQNNGV. V lost 4 bases and J 0 bases, leaving 12 bases between the germline ends. The CDR3 runs 15 residues. CDR3 in amino acids: CASSYGRGLNTEAFF. The CDR3 DNA reads TGTGCCAGCAGCTATGGGAGGGGGTTGAACACTGAAGCTTTCTTT. Full variable domain (outside the CDR3, taken from reference TRBV11-2 and TRBJ1-1): EAGVAQSPRYKIIEKRQSVAFWCNPISGHATLYWYQQILGQGPKLLIQFQNNGVVDDSQLPKDRFSAERLKGVDSTLKIQPAKLEDSAVYLCASSYGRGLNTEAFFGQGTRLTVV.

This clonotype was found many times. CDR3 sequence: CSAEGGEAYEQYF. DNA for the CDR3: TGCAGCGCCGAAGGCGGGGAGGCCTACGAGCAGTACTTC. V is TRBV29-1 and J is TRBJ2-7, with D tentatively TRBD2 (6 bases). V gave up 7 bases and J gave up 2 bases, with 15 bases separating them. Germline V lookup: CDR1 SQVTM, CDR2 ANQGSEA. This CDR3 contains 13 residues.

This clonotype was picked up many times. The chain is built from TRBV12-3 or TRBV12-4 and TRBJ2-7; a weak D match, TRBD2 (5 bases). This CDR3 region has 11 residues. For the CDR3, the DNA is TGTGGGGTGGGGAGCTCCTACGAGCAGTACTTC. It codes for CGVGSSYEQYF.